These 8 T cell receptor beta chains share one sample of origin, sequenced in a study of T cell responses to AZD1222 COVID-19 vaccine. Data came from immunoSEQ multiplex PCR; TCRdb stores just in-frame clones and leaves some out. Among 200,000 or so clones listed, over 80% were seen once. The sample consisted of peripheral blood, taken on day 0 of MenACWY control vaccination. The receptor set was obtained from an adult in good health.

This chain uses TRBV7-2 with TRBJ2-3; D uncertain. With 1 base removed from V and 0 bases from J, the gap between germline ends came to 8 bases. From germline, CDR1 is SGHTA and CDR2 FQGNSA. This CDR3 has 15 residues. This CDR3 is CASSLVGQSTDTQYF. In DNA, the CDR3 is TGTGCCAGCAGCTTAGTTGGGCAGAGCACAGATACGCAGTATTTT.

The chain combines TRBV7-9 with TRBJ1-2, with TRBD1 identical over 9 bases. Losses at the gene ends were 4 bases for V and 6 bases for J; bases not matched to a gene: 6. Germline V CDR1 and CDR2: SEHNR, FQNEAQ (reference sequence). The CDR3 is 14 residues long. Here the CDR3 DNA reads TGTGCCAGCAGCTCCGGCGACAGGGGGAATGGCTACACCTTC. Residues: CASSSGDRGNGYTF.

The V gene is TRBV7-2, the J gene TRBJ2-5; D may be TRBD1 or TRBD2 (6 bases each). The V end was cut by 2 bases, the J end by 5 bases, with 15 bases between. Germline V gene lookup returns CDR1 SGHTA and CDR2 FQGNSA. CDR3 length equals 15 residues. The CDR3 coding sequence is TGTGCCAGCAGCTTATTGCTGGGGGGCAAGGAGACCCAGTACTTC. This gives the protein CASSLLLGGKETQYF.

The chain combines TRBV28 with TRBJ1-5, with D maybe TRBD1 (6 bases). The CDR3 is made up of 13 amino acids. CDR1 is MDHEN and CDR2 is SYDVKM in the germline V gene. Deletions cut 4 bases from V and 7 bases from J, with 11 bases between. The CDR3 spells CASSSQGYQPQHF. The CDR3 DNA follows: TGTGCCAGCAGTTCACAGGGCTACCAGCCCCAGCATTTT.

The chain couples TRBV6-1 to TRBJ2-7; the D is unclear. CDR3 size: 11 residues. With 5 bases removed from V and 4 bases from J, the gap between germline ends came to 6 bases. CDR1 is MNHNS and CDR2 is SASEGT in the germline V gene. CDR3 nucleotide sequence: TGTGCCAGCAGTCACAAATACGAGCAGTACTTC. It translates to CASSHKYEQYF.

This rearrangement joins TRBV7-2 to TRBJ2-5; a weak D match, TRBD1 (6 bases). Germline V gene sequence: CDR1 SGHTA, CDR2 FQGNSA. The CDR3 sequence is 14 residues long. V lost 5 bases to trimming and J lost 2 bases, with 12 bases between them. CDR3 coding DNA: TGTGCCAGCAGCCCACGGACAGCACAAGAGACCCAGTACTTC. Translation: CASSPRTAQETQYF.

The genes are TRBV11-2 and TRBJ2-1; D gene uncertain. There are 13 residues in the CDR3. Deletions cut 5 bases from V and 4 bases from J, with 9 bases between. Germline values: CDR1 SGHAT, CDR2 FQNNGV. CDR3 sequence (DNA): TGTGCCAGCAGCCAAGGCCTATACAATGAGCAGTTCTTC. Protein product: CASSQGLYNEQFF. Variable domain in full (rest from reference TRBV11-2 and TRBJ2-1): EAGVAQSPRYKIIEKRQSVAFWCNPISGHATLYWYQQILGQGPKLLIQFQNNGVVDDSQLPKDRFSAERLKGVDSTLKIQPAKLEDSAVYLCASSQGLYNEQFFGPGTRLTVL.

This clone occurred a few times. The gene calls are TRBV7-9 and TRBJ2-2; 10 bases match TRBD2. Trimming took 1 base from V and 1 from J; bases not matched to a gene: 3. This CDR3 comprises 17 residues. Germline V lookup: CDR1 SEHNR, CDR2 FQNEAQ (reference sequence). In DNA form, the CDR3 reads TGTGCCAGCAGCTTAGTGTCTAGCGGGAGGAACACCGGGGAGCTGTTTTTT. Amino acid sequence: CASSLVSSGRNTGELFF.